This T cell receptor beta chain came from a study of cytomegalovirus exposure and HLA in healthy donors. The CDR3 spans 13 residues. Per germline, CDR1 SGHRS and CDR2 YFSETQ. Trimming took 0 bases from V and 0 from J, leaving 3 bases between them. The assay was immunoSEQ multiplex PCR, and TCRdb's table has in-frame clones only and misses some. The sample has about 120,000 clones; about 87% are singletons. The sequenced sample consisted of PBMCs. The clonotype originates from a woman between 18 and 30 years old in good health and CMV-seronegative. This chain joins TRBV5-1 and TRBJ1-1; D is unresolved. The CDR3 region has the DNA TGCGCCAGCAGCTTGGTCGTGAACACTGAAGCTTTCTTT. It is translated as CASSLVVNTEAFF. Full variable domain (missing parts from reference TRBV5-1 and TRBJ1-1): KAGVTQTPRYLIKTRGQQVTLSCSPISGHRSVSWYQQTPGQGLQFLFEYFSETQRNKGNFPGRFSGRQFSNSRSEMNVSTLELGDSALYLCASSLVVNTEAFFGQGTRLTVV.